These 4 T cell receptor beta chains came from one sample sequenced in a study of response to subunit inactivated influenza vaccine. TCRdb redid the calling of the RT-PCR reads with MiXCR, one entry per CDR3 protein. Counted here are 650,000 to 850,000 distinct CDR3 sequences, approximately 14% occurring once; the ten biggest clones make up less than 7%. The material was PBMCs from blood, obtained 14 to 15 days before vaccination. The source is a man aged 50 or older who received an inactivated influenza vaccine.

The CDR3 nucleotides are TGTGCCAGCAGTGAAAAGGGACTAGCGGGAGGAAAAGGGGATACGCAGTATTTT. It codes for CASSEKGLAGGKGDTQYF. The J gene is TRBJ2-3, the V gene TRBV6-1; 15 bases match TRBD2. J gave up 6 bases and V 2 bases, and 9 bases lay outside the gene matches. The CDR3 length is 18 residues. Germline loops: CDR1 MNHNS, CDR2 SASEGT.

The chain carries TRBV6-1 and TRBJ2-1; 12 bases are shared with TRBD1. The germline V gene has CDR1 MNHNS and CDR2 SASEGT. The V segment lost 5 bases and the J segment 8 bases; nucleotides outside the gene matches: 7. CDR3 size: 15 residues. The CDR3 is CASSLAGQGAYEQFF. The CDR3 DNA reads TGTGCCAGCAGTCTAGCGGGACAGGGGGCTTATGAGCAGTTCTTC.

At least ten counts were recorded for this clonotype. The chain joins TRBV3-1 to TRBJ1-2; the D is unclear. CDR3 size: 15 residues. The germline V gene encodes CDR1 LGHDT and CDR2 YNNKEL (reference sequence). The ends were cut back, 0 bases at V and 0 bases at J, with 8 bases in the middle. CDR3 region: CASSQDPRANYGYTF. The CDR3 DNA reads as TGTGCCAGCAGCCAAGATCCAAGGGCTAACTATGGCTACACCTTC. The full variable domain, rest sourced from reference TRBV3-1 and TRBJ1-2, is DTAVSQTPKYLVTQMGNDKSIKCEQNLGHDTMYWYKQDSKKFLKIMFSYNNKELIINETVPNRFSPKSPDKAHLNLHINSLELGDSAVYFCASSQDPRANYGYTFGSGTRLTVV.

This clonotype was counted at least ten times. The CDR3 DNA follows: TGTGCCAGCAGAAGAGCCGGGACTAGCGGCCATGAGCAGTTCTTC. Its protein product is CASRRAGTSGHEQFF. The chain is built from TRBV28 and TRBJ2-1, with TRBD2 matching 11 bases. CDR1 and CDR2 (germline): MDHEN, SYDVKM. The junction had 9 bases not matched to a gene; V was cut back by 6 bases and J by 8 bases. The CDR3 is made up of 15 amino acids.